The source of this TCR beta chain is a study of identical twins. Study results and limitations: Alpha sequences that were out-of-frame and twin-shared showed an excess of low generation probability.

For this clonotype: The antigen is not known.

Each CDR3 protein gets one entry after TCRdb re-called the 5' RACE reads with MiXCR. The sample contains 420,000 or so distinct CDR3 sequences, less than 20% of which appear only once. This receptor was identified in a man over 45 in good health. Sequencing was done on a sample of naive T cells sorted from blood.

This CDR3 reads CASSELGQGFYEQYF. As DNA, the CDR3 is TGTGCCAGCAGTGAATTGGGACAGGGGTTTTACGAGCAGTACTTC. The rearrangement links TRBV2 to TRBJ2-7, with TRBD1 matching over 10 bases. CDR3 length: 15 amino acids. Germline loops: CDR1 SNHLY, CDR2 FYNNEI. V lost 2 bases and J lost 4; bases outside the gene matches: 5.